The 4 T cell receptor beta chains below all came from one sample that was sequenced in a study of OX40 agonist ivuxolimab in advanced cancers. Profiled with immunoSEQ multiplex PCR; TCRdb holds only in-frame clones, not every one. The sample shows 60,000 to 90,000 clones, about three quarters of them seen only once. This sample comprised CD4+ or CD8+ T cells sorted from blood, obtained in a trial of the OX40 agonist ivuxolimab. These receptors all stem from an adult with an advanced solid tumor such as melanoma, head and neck, liver or kidney cancer.

In its sample, this clone ranks as medium-sized. The V call is TRBV2, the J call TRBJ2-3, with a tentative D call TRBD2 (6 bases). The CDR3 totals 16 residues. From germline, CDR1 is SNHLY and CDR2 FYNNEI. V was trimmed by 1 base and J by 4 bases, leaving 15 bases between them. CDR3 residues: CASSEGAGSSSDTQYF. The DNA of the CDR3 is TGTGCCAGCAGTGAAGGCGCCGGGAGTAGTTCAGATACGCAGTATTTT.

J is TRBJ1-5 and V is TRBV7-2, with D perhaps matching TRBD1 (5 bases). Deletions cut 1 base from V and 0 bases from J, with 13 bases between. CDR3 size: 17 residues. The V gene's germline CDR1 is SGHTA and CDR2 FQGNSA. The CDR3 sequence is CASSLGTGVFSNQPQHF. CDR3 sequence (DNA): TGTGCCAGCAGCTTAGGGACGGGGGTTTTTAGCAATCAGCCCCAGCATTTT.

This clone was counted only a few times. This chain joins TRBV13 and TRBJ2-3; D may be TRBD1 (5 bases). Trimming removed 2 bases at V and 4 bases at J, with 19 bases between. The CDR3 contains 17 residues. Germline V gene sequence: CDR1 PRHDT, CDR2 FYEKMQ (reference sequence). DNA for the CDR3: TGTGCCAGCAGCTTAAACAGGTTGATGAATTTGGCAGATACGCAGTATTTT. It yields the protein CASSLNRLMNLADTQYF.

V and J are TRBV10-3 and TRBJ2-7; D is uncertain. CDR3 length: 12 residues. CDR1 is ENHRY and CDR2 is SYGVKD in the germline V gene. Trimming cost V 10 bases and J 0 bases, with 10 bases left between them. The CDR3: CATADASYEQYF. The DNA of the CDR3 is TGTGCCACGGCGGACGCCTCCTACGAGCAGTACTTC.